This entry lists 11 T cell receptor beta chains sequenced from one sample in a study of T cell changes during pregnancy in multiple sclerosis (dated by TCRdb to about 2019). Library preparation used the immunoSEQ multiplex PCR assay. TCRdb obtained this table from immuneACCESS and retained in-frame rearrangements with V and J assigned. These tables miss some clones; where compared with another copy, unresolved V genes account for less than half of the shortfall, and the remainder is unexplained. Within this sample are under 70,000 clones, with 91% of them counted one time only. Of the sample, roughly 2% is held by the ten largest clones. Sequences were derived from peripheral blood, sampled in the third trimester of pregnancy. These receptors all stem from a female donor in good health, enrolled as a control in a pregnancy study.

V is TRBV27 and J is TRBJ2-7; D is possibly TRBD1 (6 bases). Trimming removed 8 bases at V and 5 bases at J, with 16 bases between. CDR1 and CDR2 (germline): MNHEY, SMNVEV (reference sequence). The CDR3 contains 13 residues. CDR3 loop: CASAYSTGNEQYF. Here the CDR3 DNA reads TGTGCCAGCGCTTACAGTACAGGGAACGAGCAGTACTTC.

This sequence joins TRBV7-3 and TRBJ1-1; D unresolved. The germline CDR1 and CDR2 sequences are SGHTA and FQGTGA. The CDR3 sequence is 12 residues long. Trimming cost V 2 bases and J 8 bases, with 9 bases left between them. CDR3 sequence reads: CASSLFGREAFF. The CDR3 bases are TGTGCCAGCAGCTTATTTGGGCGAGAAGCTTTCTTT.

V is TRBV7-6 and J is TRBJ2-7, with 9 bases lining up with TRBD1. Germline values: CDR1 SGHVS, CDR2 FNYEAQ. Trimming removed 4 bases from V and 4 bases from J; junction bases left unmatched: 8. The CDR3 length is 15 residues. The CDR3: CASSYDPGQGYEQYF. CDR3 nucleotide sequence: TGTGCCAGCAGCTACGATCCGGGACAGGGTTACGAGCAGTACTTC.

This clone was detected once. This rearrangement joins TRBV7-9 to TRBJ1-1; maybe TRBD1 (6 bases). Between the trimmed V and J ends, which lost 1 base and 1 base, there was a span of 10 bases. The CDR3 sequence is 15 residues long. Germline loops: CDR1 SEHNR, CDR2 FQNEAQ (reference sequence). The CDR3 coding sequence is TGTGCCAGCAGCTTAGACCGGGGGGCGAACACTGAAGCTTTCTTT. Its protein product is CASSLDRGANTEAFF.

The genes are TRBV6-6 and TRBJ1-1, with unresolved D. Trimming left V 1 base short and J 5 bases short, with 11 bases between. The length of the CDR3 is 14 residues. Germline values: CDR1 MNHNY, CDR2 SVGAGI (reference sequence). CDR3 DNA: TGTGCCAGCAGTTACTTTCGGGGAGGGACTGAAGCTTTCTTT. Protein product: CASSYFRGGTEAFF.

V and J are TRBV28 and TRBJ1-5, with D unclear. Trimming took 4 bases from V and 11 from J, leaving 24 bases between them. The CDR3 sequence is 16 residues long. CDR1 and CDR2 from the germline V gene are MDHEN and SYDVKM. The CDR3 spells CASSSILGRELESQHF. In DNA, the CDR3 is TGTGCCAGCAGTTCAATTCTCGGCCGGGAGCTTGAGTCCCAGCATTTT.

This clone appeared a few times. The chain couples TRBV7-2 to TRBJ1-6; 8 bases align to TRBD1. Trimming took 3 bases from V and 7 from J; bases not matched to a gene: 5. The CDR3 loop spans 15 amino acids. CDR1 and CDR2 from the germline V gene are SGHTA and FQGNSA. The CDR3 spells CASSLDRAWNSPLHF. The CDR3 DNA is TGTGCCAGCAGCTTGGACAGGGCTTGGAATTCACCCCTCCACTTT.

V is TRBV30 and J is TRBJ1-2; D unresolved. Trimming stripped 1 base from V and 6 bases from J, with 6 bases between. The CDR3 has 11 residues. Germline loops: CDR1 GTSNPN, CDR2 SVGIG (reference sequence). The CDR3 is CAWSDGDGYTF. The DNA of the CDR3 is TGTGCCTGGAGTGACGGGGATGGCTACACCTTC.

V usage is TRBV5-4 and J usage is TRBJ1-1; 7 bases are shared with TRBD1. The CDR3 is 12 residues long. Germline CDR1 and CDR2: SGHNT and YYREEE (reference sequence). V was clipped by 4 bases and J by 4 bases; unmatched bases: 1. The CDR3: CASSQGGTEAFF. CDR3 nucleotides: TGTGCCAGCAGCCAGGGGGGCACTGAAGCTTTCTTT.

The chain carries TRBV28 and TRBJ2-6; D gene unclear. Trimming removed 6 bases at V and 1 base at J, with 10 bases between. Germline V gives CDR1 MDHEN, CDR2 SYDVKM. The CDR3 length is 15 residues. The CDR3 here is CASSPKLSGANVLTF. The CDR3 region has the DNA TGTGCCAGCAGCCCTAAACTATCTGGGGCCAACGTCCTGACTTTC.

This CDR3 reads CATSRDGFSGSRRTGELFF. Here the CDR3 DNA reads TGTGCCACCAGCAGAGATGGATTTTCGGGGTCCAGGCGGACCGGGGAGCTGTTTTTT. J is TRBJ2-2 and V is TRBV15; the D gene is possibly TRBD2 (5 bases). Germline V gene sequence: CDR1 LNHNV, CDR2 YYDKDF (reference sequence). The CDR3 is made up of 19 amino acids. The germline V and J ends were trimmed by 0 bases and 5 bases, with 22 bases remaining between them.